Shown below are 22 T cell receptor beta chains from a single sample sequenced in a study of T cell responses to AZD1222 COVID-19 vaccine. Measured with immunoSEQ multiplex PCR; TCRdb has only the in-frame clones, and not every one. Altogether 180,000 or so clones are present, approximately 90% being singletons, with the ten largest covering approximately 1.6%. Material: peripheral blood, obtained 28 days after the second AZD1222 dose. Receptor source: an adult who received the AZD1222 COVID-19 vaccine.

The chain combines TRBV2 with TRBJ2-2; no clear D. Trimming took off 7 bases at V and 0 bases at J, with 12 bases between the two ends. The length of the CDR3 is 15 residues. Per germline, CDR1 SNHLY and CDR2 FYNNEI. The CDR3 reads CASKDHDTNTGELFF. CDR3 DNA sequence: TGTGCCAGCAAAGACCACGACACGAACACCGGGGAGCTGTTTTTT.

This chain links TRBV6-2 or TRBV6-3 with TRBJ2-2; D gene unclear. Trimming stripped 2 bases from V and 6 bases from J, with 10 bases between. The germline CDR1 and CDR2 sequences are MNHEY and SVGEGT. CDR3 size: 14 residues. Here the CDR3 DNA reads TGTGCCAGCAGTTACGACCTAGGAGCCGGGGAGCTGTTTTTT. It translates to CASSYDLGAGELFF.

The V and J genes are TRBV4-1 and TRBJ2-1; weak D call: TRBD2 (5 bases). CDR3 length equals 14 residues. Germline CDR1 is MGHRA and CDR2 is YSYEKL. V lost 0 bases and J lost 7, with 10 bases in between. The CDR3 nucleotides read TGCGCCAGCAGCCAAGAACCGGGGAAGAATGAGCAGTTCTTC. Its translation: CASSQEPGKNEQFF.

This rearrangement joins TRBV6-2 or TRBV6-3 to TRBJ1-2; D unresolved. CDR3 length: 13 residues. The germline V and J ends were trimmed by 6 bases and 7 bases, with 15 bases remaining between them. CDR1 and CDR2 (germline): MNHEY, SVGEGT. The CDR3 here is CASSPVARSGYTF. DNA of the CDR3: TGTGCCAGCAGCCCGGTCGCTAGGAGTGGCTACACCTTC.

The chain has TRBV18 and TRBJ2-6, with TRBD1 matching 9 bases. This CDR3 contains 16 residues. Looked up from germline, CDR1 is KGHSH and CDR2 is LQKENI. V gave up 4 bases and J gave up 6 bases; unmatched junction bases: 7. The CDR3 is CASSLGQGPLANVLTF. DNA for the CDR3: TGTGCCAGCTCACTGGGACAGGGCCCACTGGCCAACGTCCTGACTTTC. Looking up the rest from reference TRBV18 and TRBJ2-6 gives the full variable domain: NAGVMQNPRHLVRRRGQEARLRCSPMKGHSHVYWYRQLPEEGLKFMVYLQKENIIDESGMPKERFSAEFPKEGPSILRIQQVVRGDSAAYFCASSLGQGPLANVLTFGAGSRLTVL.

V and J are TRBV6-5 and TRBJ1-6; 7 bases align to TRBD1. This CDR3 region has 16 residues. The J segment lost 5 bases and the V segment lost 2 bases, leaving 6 bases of the junction unmatched. The germline gives CDR1 MNHEY, CDR2 SVGAGI. The CDR3 loop reads CASSYEGGPHNSPLHF. The CDR3 coding sequence is TGTGCCAGCAGTTACGAAGGGGGCCCGCATAATTCACCCCTCCACTTT.

The chain is built from TRBV19 and TRBJ2-2; D is possibly TRBD2 (7 bases). The CDR3 has 14 amino acids. Germline loops: CDR1 LNHDA, CDR2 SQIVND (reference sequence). V was shortened by 7 bases and J by 5 bases, with 14 bases between the two germline ends. The CDR3 nucleotides are TGTGCCAGTACCCGAAGGGGGGGGACCGGGGAGCTGTTTTTT. It encodes CASTRRGGTGELFF.

V usage is TRBV10-1 and J usage is TRBJ2-7; the D call may be TRBD1 or TRBD2 (5 bases each). Germline V gene data show CDR1 as WNHNN and CDR2 as SYGVQD (reference sequence). Trimming shortened V by 5 bases and J by 3 bases, and 8 bases separated the two germline ends. This CDR3 region has 12 residues. The CDR3 DNA is TGCGCCAGCAGTCGTGGGGGCTACGAGCAGTACTTC. The encoded protein is CASSRGGYEQYF.

As concerns this clone: The same CDR3 can be traced to other DNA sequences in this sample. The rearrangement uses TRBV19 and TRBJ2-7; TRBD1 matches at 9 bases. Trimming removed 5 bases from V and 2 bases from J; junction bases left unmatched: 7. Germline CDR1 is LNHDA and CDR2 is SQIVND (reference sequence). This CDR3 has 15 residues. In DNA, the CDR3 is TGTGCCAGTAGTTCCCGGACAGGGGTCCCCTACGAGCAGTACTTC. This translates into CASSSRTGVPYEQYF. The full variable domain, completed using reference TRBV19 and TRBJ2-7, is DGGITQSPKYLFRKEGQNVTLSCEQNLNHDAMYWYRQDPGQGLRLIYYSQIVNDFQKGDIAEGYSVSREKKESFPLTVTSAQKNPTAFYLCASSSRTGVPYEQYFGPGTRLTVT.

CDR3 bases: TGCGCCAGCAGCCAAAGACAGGGCGGCTACGAGCAGTACTTC. This codes for CASSQRQGGYEQYF. V is TRBV5-1 and J is TRBJ2-7; TRBD1 matches 7 bases. Trimming at V came to 4 bases and at J to 3 bases, leaving 7 bases not matched to a gene. Germline values: CDR1 SGHRS, CDR2 YFSETQ. The CDR3 spans 14 residues.

This rearrangement joins TRBV5-1 to TRBJ1-4; D is undetermined. The CDR3 is 14 amino acids. CDR1 SGHRS and CDR2 YFSETQ come from the germline V gene. V was pared by 4 bases and J by 0 bases, with 7 bases between. CDR3 sequence: CASSRGTTNEKLFF. The DNA of the CDR3 is TGCGCCAGCAGCCGGGGAACAACTAATGAAAAACTGTTTTTT. The whole variable domain, filled in from reference TRBV5-1 and TRBJ1-4, reads KAGVTQTPRYLIKTRGQQVTLSCSPISGHRSVSWYQQTPGQGLQFLFEYFSETQRNKGNFPGRFSGRQFSNSRSEMNVSTLELGDSALYLCASSRGTTNEKLFFGSGTQLSVL.

CDR3 nucleotides: TGTGCCAGCAGCCAAGATCTTAGGGCGGCAAGCTACACCTTC. It translates to CASSQDLRAASYTF. The chain employs TRBV14 and TRBJ1-2; D is undetermined. Germline V CDR1 and CDR2: SGHDN, FVKESK. V lost 0 bases and J 9 bases, leaving 14 bases between the germline ends. This CDR3 is built from 14 residues. Together with reference TRBV14 and TRBJ1-2, the CDR3 gives the full variable domain: EAGVTQFPSHSVIEKGQTVTLRCDPISGHDNLYWYRRVMGKEIKFLLHFVKESKQDESGMPNNRFLAERTGGTYSTLKVQPAELEDSGVYFCASSQDLRAASYTFGSGTRLTVV.

The J gene is TRBJ2-7, the V gene TRBV28; TRBD1 or TRBD2 may be the D gene (5 bases each). Germline values: CDR1 MDHEN, CDR2 SYDVKM. There are 16 residues in the CDR3. Trimming took 5 bases from V and 0 from J, leaving 17 bases between them. CDR3 protein: CASSPLGGTVSYEQYF. The CDR3 DNA is TGTGCCAGCAGTCCATTGGGTGGGACGGTCTCCTACGAGCAGTACTTC.

This rearrangement joins TRBV27 to TRBJ1-6; D not resolved. The CDR3 extends over 14 amino acids. V was cut by 0 bases and J by 6 bases, with 6 bases left in between. CDR1 is MNHEY, CDR2 SMNVEV, per germline (reference sequence). The CDR3 DNA is TGTGCCAGCAGTTTATCAGGGATTAATTCACCCCTCCACTTT. Translation gives CASSLSGINSPLHF.

This chain connects TRBV19 to TRBJ2-7, with TRBD1 matching 10 bases. CDR3 length: 15 amino acids. In germline, CDR1 is LNHDA, CDR2 SQIVND (reference sequence). Germline trimming cut 5 bases from V and 2 bases from J; bases unmatched to any gene: 6. CDR3 in amino acids: CASSLLGTGAYEQYF. As DNA, the CDR3 is TGTGCCAGTAGTCTTCTGGGGACAGGGGCCTACGAGCAGTACTTC.

This clone was found once. The chain joins TRBV27 to TRBJ2-1, with D perhaps matching TRBD1 (6 bases). CDR1 is MNHEY, CDR2 SMNVEV, per germline (reference sequence). There are 12 residues in the CDR3. Trimming removed 2 bases at V and 9 bases at J, with 8 bases between. CDR3 in amino acids: CASSLRGSEQFF. CDR3 sequence (DNA): TGTGCCAGCAGTTTAAGGGGGTCTGAGCAGTTCTTC.

J is TRBJ2-1 and V is TRBV7-9, with TRBD2 as a possible D gene (6 bases). The germline V and J ends were trimmed by 5 bases and 6 bases, with 17 bases remaining between them. CDR1 and CDR2 from the germline V gene are SEHNR and FQNEAQ (reference sequence). CDR3 length equals 15 residues. CDR3 region: CASSPGLTPGNEQFF. CDR3 in DNA: TGTGCCAGCAGCCCAGGACTAACGCCAGGCAATGAGCAGTTCTTC.

The J gene is TRBJ1-1, the V gene TRBV6-1, with a possible D match to TRBD1 (5 bases). The V end was cut by 0 bases, the J end by 7 bases, with 12 bases between. CDR1 and CDR2 from the germline V gene are MNHNS and SASEGT. This CDR3 comprises 14 residues. In nucleotides, the CDR3 is TGTGCCAGCAGTGAAGCAGACAGTAGTTATGAAGCTTTCTTT. Amino acid sequence: CASSEADSSYEAFF.

The rearrangement links TRBV6-6 to TRBJ2-2; D remains unclear. Germline-derived CDR1 and CDR2 are MNHNY and SVGAGI (reference sequence). CDR3 size: 12 residues. The CDR3 loop reads CAVPRRTGELFF. The CDR3 DNA sequence: TGTGCAGTCCCTCGCCGGACCGGGGAGCTGTTTTTT.

The chain couples TRBV13 to TRBJ2-7; D is possibly TRBD1 or TRBD2 (5 bases each). V dropped 5 bases and J dropped 6 bases, with 11 bases sitting between them. Per germline, CDR1 PRHDT and CDR2 FYEKMQ (reference sequence). This CDR3 has 12 residues. The CDR3 nucleotides read TGTGCCAGCAGCCTGGGACCTCTCGAGCAGTACTTC. It translates to CASSLGPLEQYF.

V and J are TRBV29-1 and TRBJ2-5; 11 positions match TRBD2. The trim removed 5 bases at V and 5 bases at J, leaving 7 bases unmatched. The V gene's germline CDR1 is SQVTM and CDR2 ANQGSEA. The CDR3 runs 14 residues. This CDR3 is CSVFDSGGVETQYF. The CDR3 DNA follows: TGCAGCGTTTTCGATAGCGGGGGGGTGGAGACCCAGTACTTC.

This clone was seen a few times. The chain has TRBV6-2 or TRBV6-3 and TRBJ2-7, with a tentative D call TRBD1 (5 bases). Germline CDR1 reads MNHEY; CDR2 reads SVGEGT. Trimming removed 2 bases from V and 11 bases from J, with 19 bases in between. This CDR3 has 14 amino acids. The CDR3 DNA reads as TGTGCCAGCAGTTACCAAGGAGACAGCCCAGGGAAGTACTTC. Its translation is CASSYQGDSPGKYF.